This entry concerns a single TCR beta chain. Its antigen is not known. Total RNA was extracted at no less than 6 micrograms per sample. J lost 6 bases, V lost 7 bases, and 3 bases had no gene match. This CDR3 spans 12 amino acids. Germline lookup yields CDR1 LGHNA and CDR2 YSLEER. The data derive from a study of blood T cells in healthy people across ages. Overall study findings and caveats: Diversity was higher, and naive CD4+ cells more numerous, in long-lived donors than in aged donors.

Sample-barcoded 5' priming and a J-beta primer mix drove a second PCR of about 6 to 12 cycles. TCRdb used MiXCR to reprocess the 5' RACE reads, holding one entry per CDR3 protein. The sample has over 1.5 million distinct CDR3 sequences, roughly 52% seen once. The specimen sequenced was blood. The origin of this receptor is a woman aged 35 to 49 in good health. This chain joins TRBV4-3 and TRBJ1-2, with 9 bases lining up with TRBD1. Here the CDR3 DNA reads TGCGCCAGCACGGGACAGGGAAATGGCTACACCTTC. Translated, it gives CASTGQGNGYTF.